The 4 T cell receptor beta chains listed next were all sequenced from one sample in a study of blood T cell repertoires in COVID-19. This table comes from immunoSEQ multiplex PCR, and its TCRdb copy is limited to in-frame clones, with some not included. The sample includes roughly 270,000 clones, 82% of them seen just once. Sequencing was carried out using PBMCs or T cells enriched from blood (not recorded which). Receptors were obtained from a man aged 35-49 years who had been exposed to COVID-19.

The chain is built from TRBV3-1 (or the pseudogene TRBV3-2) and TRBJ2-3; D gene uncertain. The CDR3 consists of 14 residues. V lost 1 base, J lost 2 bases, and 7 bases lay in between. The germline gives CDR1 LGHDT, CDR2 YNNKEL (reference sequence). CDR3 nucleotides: TGTGCCAGCAGCCAAGGACTTATCACAGATACGCAGTATTTT. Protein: CASSQGLITDTQYF.

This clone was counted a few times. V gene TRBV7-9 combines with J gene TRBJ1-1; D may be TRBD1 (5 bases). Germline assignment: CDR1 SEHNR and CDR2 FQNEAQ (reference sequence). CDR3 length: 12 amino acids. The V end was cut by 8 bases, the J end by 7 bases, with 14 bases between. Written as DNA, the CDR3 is TGTGCCAGCTCAGGGAACGGGGGTGAAGCTTTCTTT. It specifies CASSGNGGEAFF.

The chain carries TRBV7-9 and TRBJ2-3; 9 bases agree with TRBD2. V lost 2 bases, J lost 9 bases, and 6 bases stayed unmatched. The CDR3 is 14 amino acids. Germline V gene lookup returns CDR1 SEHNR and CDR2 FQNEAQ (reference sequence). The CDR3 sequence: CASSLRREGLTQYF. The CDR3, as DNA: TGTGCCAGCAGCTTAAGGCGGGAGGGGTTAACGCAGTATTTT.

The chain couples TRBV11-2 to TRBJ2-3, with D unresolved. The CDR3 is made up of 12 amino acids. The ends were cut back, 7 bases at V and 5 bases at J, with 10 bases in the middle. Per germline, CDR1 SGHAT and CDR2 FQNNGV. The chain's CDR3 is CASTTLGDTQYF. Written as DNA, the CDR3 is TGTGCCAGCACCACCCTCGGAGATACGCAGTATTTT.